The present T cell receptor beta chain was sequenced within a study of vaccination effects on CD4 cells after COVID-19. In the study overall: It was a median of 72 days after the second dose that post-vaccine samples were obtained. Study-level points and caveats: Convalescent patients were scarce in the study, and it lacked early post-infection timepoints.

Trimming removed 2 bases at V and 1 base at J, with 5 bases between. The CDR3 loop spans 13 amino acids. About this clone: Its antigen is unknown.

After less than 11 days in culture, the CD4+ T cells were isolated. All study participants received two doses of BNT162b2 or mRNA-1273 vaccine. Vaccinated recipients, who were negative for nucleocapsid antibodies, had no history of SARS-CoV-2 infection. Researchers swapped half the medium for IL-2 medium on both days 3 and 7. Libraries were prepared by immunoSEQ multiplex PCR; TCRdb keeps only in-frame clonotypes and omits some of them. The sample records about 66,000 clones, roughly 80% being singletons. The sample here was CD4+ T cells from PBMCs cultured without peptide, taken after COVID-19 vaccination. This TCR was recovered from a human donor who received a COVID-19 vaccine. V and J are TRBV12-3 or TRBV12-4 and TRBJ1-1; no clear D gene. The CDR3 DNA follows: TGTGCCAGCAGTTTAATGAGGAACACTGAAGCTTTCTTT. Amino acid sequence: CASSLMRNTEAFF.